Below are 12 T cell receptor beta chains sequenced from a single sample in a study of T cells in Graves' hyperthyroidism and ophthalmopathy. Amplified TCR beta CDR3 regions came from RNA transcripts. In the first-round RT-PCR of the TCR CDR3, the HTBI primer set was used. TCRdb re-called the multiplex PCR reads with MiXCR, one entry per CDR3 protein. This sample carries about 590,000 distinct CDR3 sequences, around 16% of them seen once, and the ten largest clones take under 7.5%. The sample comprised blood. These receptors all stem from a woman aged 30 to 39 with Graves' hyperthyroidism.

This rearrangement joins TRBV6-2 or TRBV6-3 to TRBJ2-7; 11 bases line up with TRBD2. V lost 6 bases and J lost 5; bases outside the gene matches: 9. Germline V lookup: CDR1 MNHEY, CDR2 SVGEGT. This CDR3 is built from 15 residues. The CDR3, as DNA: TGTGCCAGCAGACGATTAGCGGGAGGGCTGGACGAGCAGTACTTC. Protein sequence: CASRRLAGGLDEQYF.

At least ten counts were recorded for this clonotype. In nucleotides, the CDR3 is TGTGCCAGCAGTTTACTAGCGGGAGTCATAGTCGGGGATACGCAGTATTTT. This encodes CASSLLAGVIVGDTQYF. The chain combines TRBV12-3 or TRBV12-4 with TRBJ2-3; 10 nucleotides match TRBD2. This CDR3 contains 17 residues. The V gene end was trimmed by 2 bases and the J gene end by 6 bases; junction bases not matched to a gene: 11.

This clonotype was seen repeatedly, ten times or more. This chain joins TRBV7-2 and TRBJ2-3; D uncertain. The CDR3 consists of 17 residues. Germline-derived CDR1 and CDR2 are SGHTA and FQGNSA. V lost 3 bases, J lost 3 bases, and 19 bases lay in between. DNA for the CDR3: TGTGCCAGCAGCTTTTCGGATCGTCTTACCCAGACAGATACGCAGTATTTT. Protein sequence: CASSFSDRLTQTDTQYF. The full variable domain, rest sourced from reference TRBV7-2 and TRBJ2-3, is GAGVSQSPSNKVTEKGKDVELRCDPISGHTALYWYRQSLGQGLEFLIYFQGNSAPDKSGLPSDRFSAERTGGSVSTLTIQRTQQEDSAVYLCASSFSDRLTQTDTQYFGPGTRLTVL.

As DNA, the CDR3 is TGTGCCAGCAGTCTAAGGGGACTAGTGGCCGATACGCAGTATTTT. Translation: CASSLRGLVADTQYF. This chain joins TRBV12-3 or TRBV12-4 and TRBJ2-3; 8 nucleotides agree with TRBD2. There are 15 residues in the CDR3. Losses at the gene ends were 5 bases for V and 6 bases for J; bases not matched to a gene: 10.

The J gene is TRBJ2-5, the V gene TRBV6-1; TRBD2 aligns across 13 bases. Germline CDR1 is MNHNS and CDR2 is SASEGT. This CDR3 contains 17 residues. Trimming cost V 6 bases and J 1 base; bases outside gene matches: 8. The CDR3 DNA reads TGTGCCAGCAGGATGGGGACTAGCGGGACTTTCCAAGAGACCCAGTACTTC. Its protein is CASRMGTSGTFQETQYF.

This clonotype has at least ten counts. The CDR3 DNA reads as TGTGCCAGCAGCCAAGGTCCTGTGGGGTCTGAAGCTTTCTTT. Protein: CASSQGPVGSEAFF. V and J are TRBV14 and TRBJ1-1; no reliable D call. From germline, CDR1 is SGHDN and CDR2 FVKESK. The CDR3 is 14 residues long. V was cut by 1 base and J by 6 bases, with 12 bases left in between.

Ten or more counts support this clonotype. The chain joins TRBV28 to TRBJ1-5; perhaps TRBD1 as D (6 bases). The germline gives CDR1 MDHEN, CDR2 SYDVKM. The CDR3 has 16 residues. Trimming pared 5 bases from V and 1 base from J, leaving 15 bases between. CDR3 nucleotides: TGTGCCAGCAGTCCCTGGGTGGGGGCGAGCAATCAGCCCCAGCATTTT. Protein sequence: CASSPWVGASNQPQHF.

The CDR3 loop is CASSEAGRRNYGYTF. The CDR3 bases are TGTGCCAGCAGCGAGGCAGGGCGGAGGAACTATGGCTACACCTTC. The V call is TRBV2, the J call TRBJ1-2, with D possibly matching TRBD1 (5 bases). The CDR3 has 15 amino acids. The germline V and J ends were trimmed by 6 bases and 2 bases, with 16 bases remaining between them. Germline loops: CDR1 SNHLY, CDR2 FYNNEI.

There are many counts of this clonotype. This chain links TRBV7-2 with TRBJ2-5; D remains unclear. With 5 bases removed from V and 4 bases from J, the gap between germline ends came to 5 bases. This CDR3 has 11 residues. Germline CDR1 reads SGHTA; CDR2 reads FQGNSA. DNA for the CDR3: TGTGCCAGCAGCGGCCGAGAGACCCAGTACTTC. Translating gives CASSGRETQYF.

This clonotype was observed a few times. A much larger clone sits a single nucleotide away, making a read error possible. The chain has TRBV11-2 and TRBJ1-1, with a tentative D call TRBD1 (6 bases). Germline assignment: CDR1 SGHAT and CDR2 FQNNGV. The V end lost 4 bases, the J end lost 1 base, and 16 bases lay between the germline ends. The CDR3 sequence is 16 residues long. The CDR3 here is CASSSGTSSTNTEAFF. The CDR3 DNA follows: TGTGCCAGCAGCTCAGGGACAAGCTCAACGAACACTGAAGCTTTCTTT.

This clonotype was seen a few times. The rearrangement joins TRBV5-5 to TRBJ1-5; 8 nucleotides match TRBD1. Germline V gene data show CDR1 as SGHKS and CDR2 as YYEKEE (reference sequence). The CDR3 length is 14 residues. J was trimmed by 6 bases and V by 3 bases; bases with no gene match: 5. CDR3 nucleotides: TGTGCCAGCAGCTGGACAGGGAGCGGTCAGCCCCAGCATTTT. This encodes CASSWTGSGQPQHF.

About this clonotype itself: A much bigger clone sits one base away, suggesting this may be a read error. The rearrangement uses TRBV3-1 and TRBJ2-7; weak D call: TRBD2 (5 bases). CDR1 and CDR2 from the germline V gene are LGHDT and YNNKEL (reference sequence). This CDR3 has 14 amino acids. Trimming removed 5 bases at V and 2 bases at J, with 13 bases between. As DNA, the CDR3 is TGTGCCAGCAGCTTTACGGGAATCCCCTACGAGCAGTACTTC. It translates to CASSFTGIPYEQYF.